This passage covers 21 T cell receptor beta chains from one sample sequenced in a study of cytomegalovirus exposure and HLA in healthy donors. Amplification used 60 Vbeta primers and 13 Jbeta primers. Assay used: immunoSEQ multiplex PCR; TCRdb lists only in-frame clones, some missing. The table has around 150,000 clones, 70% to 85% seen once. Sample: PBMCs. The receptors were sampled from a middle-aged man in good health and CMV-seronegative.

Written as DNA, the CDR3 is TGTGCCAGCTCACCACGGCAGGTCAGGAGCACAGATACGCAGTATTTT. Protein product: CASSPRQVRSTDTQYF. The V gene is TRBV18, the J gene TRBJ2-3; no clear D gene. The CDR3 totals 16 residues. The V gene lost 1 base and the J gene lost 0 bases, with 11 bases spanning the gap. Germline CDR1 KGHSH, CDR2 LQKENI.

This chain connects TRBV4-1 to TRBJ2-5; TRBD2 might be the D (6 bases). The germline gives CDR1 MGHRA, CDR2 YSYEKL. CDR3 size: 13 residues. The V end lost 3 bases, the J end lost 4 bases, and 9 bases lay between the germline ends. The CDR3: CASSHPGGETQYF. CDR3 DNA: TGCGCCAGCAGCCACCCCGGGGGAGAGACCCAGTACTTC.

Here the CDR3 DNA reads TGTGCCAGCAGGTCACGGGAGTTAAGCAATGAGCAGTTCTTC. Residues: CASRSRELSNEQFF. The rearrangement uses TRBV7-9 and TRBJ2-1; tentative D call: TRBD2 (6 bases). The CDR3 is 14 residues long. Germline lookup yields CDR1 SEHNR and CDR2 FQNEAQ (reference sequence). Trimming took off 6 bases at V and 6 bases at J, with 15 bases between the two ends.

The rearrangement links TRBV5-1 to TRBJ1-2, with D tentatively TRBD1 (6 bases). CDR3 length: 17 residues. Germline CDR1 SGHRS, CDR2 YFSETQ. V was cut by 0 bases and J by 4 bases, with 19 bases left in between. CDR3 bases: TGCGCCAGCAGCTTGGACACCGGGACAAGGGGCTCCTATGGCTACACCTTC. This gives the protein CASSLDTGTRGSYGYTF.

This clone was detected only a few times. The chain joins TRBV7-6 to TRBJ2-7, with unresolved D. Germline V lookup: CDR1 SGHVS, CDR2 FNYEAQ. The CDR3 extends over 13 amino acids. V was trimmed by 8 bases and J by 0 bases, leaving 11 bases between them. The CDR3 is CASREVNSYEQYF. The CDR3 DNA follows: TGTGCCAGCCGAGAGGTAAACTCCTACGAGCAGTACTTC.

The rearrangement joins TRBV29-1 to TRBJ2-5, with D possibly being TRBD1 (5 bases). CDR1 is SQVTM and CDR2 is ANQGSEA in the germline V gene. This CDR3 is 12 amino acids long. V dropped 3 bases and J dropped 3 bases, with 8 bases sitting between them. The CDR3 DNA reads as TGCAGCGTTGATACCAGGGAAGAGACCCAGTACTTC. As protein: CSVDTREETQYF. Supplemented by reference TRBV29-1 and TRBJ2-5, the full variable domain reads SAVISQKPSRDICQRGTSLTIQCQVDSQVTMMFWYRQQPGQSLTLIATANQGSEATYESGFVIDKFPISRPNLTFSTLTVSNMSPEDSSIYLCSVDTREETQYFGPGTRLLVL.

The CDR3 is CASSRDRRHYEQYF. In DNA form, the CDR3 reads TGTGCCAGCAGTAGGGACAGGCGACACTACGAGCAGTACTTC. This sequence joins TRBV6-1 and TRBJ2-7; 8 bases line up with TRBD1. The ends lost 5 bases at V and 3 bases at J; junction bases unmatched: 6. Per the germline V gene, CDR1 is MNHNS and CDR2 is SASEGT. The CDR3 extends over 14 amino acids.

The V and J genes are TRBV27 and TRBJ1-5, with 9 nucleotides matching TRBD1. V shed 5 bases and J 4 bases; nucleotides not matched to a gene: 3. Germline CDR1 reads MNHEY; CDR2 reads SMNVEV (reference sequence). The CDR3 has 14 amino acids. The chain's CDR3 is CASSPGTGNQPQHF. The CDR3 DNA reads TGTGCCAGCAGTCCCGGGACAGGGAATCAGCCCCAGCATTTT.

V and J are TRBV7-2 and TRBJ2-1; the D gene is possibly TRBD1 (6 bases). Trimming left V 3 bases short and J 10 bases short, with 10 bases between. CDR3 size: 12 residues. Per germline, CDR1 SGHTA and CDR2 FQGNSA. The CDR3 here is CASSFRGNEQFF. DNA for the CDR3: TGTGCCAGCAGCTTCAGGGGAAACGAGCAGTTCTTC.

The chain combines TRBV6-1 with TRBJ1-2; no firm D call. This CDR3 comprises 17 residues. V shed 0 bases and J shed 1 base, with 15 bases lying between them. From germline, CDR1 is MNHNS and CDR2 SASEGT. Here the CDR3 DNA reads TGTGCCAGCAGTGAAGCGCTTGTAACAGAACTTAACTATGGCTACACCTTC. Protein: CASSEALVTELNYGYTF.

V and J are TRBV15 and TRBJ2-7; no reliable D call. V lost 0 bases and J 2 bases, leaving 11 bases between the germline ends. This CDR3 has 15 residues. The germline gives CDR1 LNHNV, CDR2 YYDKDF (reference sequence). The CDR3 region is CATSRDSHSAYEQYF. In nucleotides, the CDR3 is TGTGCCACCAGCAGAGATAGCCATTCCGCCTACGAGCAGTACTTC.

J is TRBJ2-5 and V is TRBV5-1; D possibly corresponds to TRBD1 (6 bases). CDR1 and CDR2 from the germline V gene are SGHRS and YFSETQ. The ends were cut back, 4 bases at V and 2 bases at J, with 12 bases in the middle. The CDR3 covers 14 residues. The CDR3 DNA is TGCGCCAGCAGCCCCGGACAGATACAAGAGACCCAGTACTTC. Translation gives CASSPGQIQETQYF.

The gene calls are TRBV6-5 and TRBJ1-6; possible D gene TRBD1, 6 bases. The germline gives CDR1 MNHEY, CDR2 SVGAGI. Trimming took off 6 bases at V and 5 bases at J, with 14 bases between the two ends. The CDR3 is 15 amino acids. CDR3 nucleotides: TGTGCCAGCAGCTCCTGGGGGGGCGATAATTCACCCCTCCACTTT. Its translation: CASSSWGGDNSPLHF.

The sample holds one count of this clone. J is TRBJ2-7 and V is TRBV4-3; TRBD1 agrees at 7 bases. This CDR3 region has 15 residues. Germline CDR1 LGHNA, CDR2 YSLEER. The J segment lost 2 bases and the V segment lost 1 base, leaving 5 bases of the junction unmatched. The CDR3: CASSQVWDSPYEQYF. The CDR3 DNA reads as TGCGCCAGCAGCCAAGTGTGGGACAGCCCCTACGAGCAGTACTTC.

The genes are TRBV10-1 and TRBJ2-5, with D unclear. The last part of the DNA fits TRBJ2-7 better; the J call may be wrong. CDR1 is WNHNN and CDR2 is SYGVQD in the germline V gene (reference sequence). This CDR3 has 13 amino acids. The CDR3 spells CASSDQVTYEQYF. The CDR3 DNA is TGCGCCAGCAGTGATCAGGTAACCTACGAGCAGTACTTC.

J is TRBJ2-5 and V is TRBV5-4; perhaps TRBD1 as D (6 bases). With the DNA end fitting TRBJ2-7 better, the J assignment may be wrong. The CDR3 length is 17 residues. The V gene's germline CDR1 is SGHNT and CDR2 YYREEE (reference sequence). CDR3 nucleotide sequence: TGTGCCAGCAGCTTGGATCGGTCGCTCAGACAGGTCAACGAGCAGTACTTC. Translated: CASSLDRSLRQVNEQYF.

The rearrangement links TRBV5-1 to TRBJ1-3, with unresolved D. With 4 bases removed from V and 0 bases from J, the gap between germline ends came to 5 bases. The CDR3 has 13 amino acids. Germline loops: CDR1 SGHRS, CDR2 YFSETQ. The CDR3: CASSRGSGNTIYF. The CDR3 DNA is TGCGCCAGCAGCCGGGGCTCTGGAAACACCATATATTTT.

The chain recombines TRBV4-3 with TRBJ2-7, with 9 bases aligning to TRBD1. Per the germline V gene, CDR1 is LGHNA and CDR2 is YSLEER. With V trimmed by 6 bases and J by 3 bases, 3 bases remained unmatched. This CDR3 has 13 residues. The CDR3 region has the DNA TGCGCCAGCAGTGGGGGACAGGGCTACGAGCAGTACTTC. Amino acids: CASSGGQGYEQYF.

This sequence joins TRBV4-1 and TRBJ1-2, with TRBD1 identical over 8 bases. Germline V gene sequence: CDR1 MGHRA, CDR2 YSYEKL. CDR3 size: 15 residues. J lost 5 bases, V lost 3 bases, and 8 bases had no gene match. In DNA form, the CDR3 reads TGCGCCAGCAGCCACCCCGGACAGGGTGAATATGGCTACACCTTC. It codes for CASSHPGQGEYGYTF.

This chain links TRBV5-1 with TRBJ2-2; possibly TRBD2 for D (6 bases). CDR1 is SGHRS, CDR2 YFSETQ, per germline. This CDR3 region has 16 residues. Trimming removed 0 bases at V and 4 bases at J, with 13 bases between. CDR3 coding DNA: TGCGCCAGCAGCTTGGGAGGCGGGGAAATCACCGGGGAGCTGTTTTTT. Translated: CASSLGGGEITGELFF.

The chain carries TRBV7-6 and TRBJ1-4; perhaps TRBD1 as D (6 bases). V lost 2 bases to trimming and J lost 1 base, with 11 bases between them. There are 16 residues in the CDR3. Germline V lookup: CDR1 SGHVS, CDR2 FNYEAQ. CDR3: CASSLNRAGTNEKLFF. The CDR3 nucleotides are TGTGCCAGCAGCTTAAACAGGGCTGGAACTAATGAAAAACTGTTTTTT.